This T cell receptor beta chain was captured in a study of blood T cell repertoires in COVID-19 (dated by TCRdb to the early 2020s). In terms of the full investigation: Collaborator samples came from the United States, Italy and Spain and covered acute and convalescent phases of COVID-19. Sample metadata almost always included a de-identified subject ID, COVID-19 status, age in years and sex. Where available, HLA class I and class II types were taken from metadata supplied by the sample provider and were not determined by assay-based typing. A freely available public database, intended as a resource for researchers studying the immune response to SARS-CoV-2, is where the repertoires were released. The prospective study material was composed of cDNA or gDNA derived from T cells, B-cell-depleted T cells, or PBMCs. Samples came from the ongoing ImmuneRACE study (first 160 participants) plus 1,254 subjects from 6 global collaborators. Deeply sampled blood TCRbeta repertoires from subjects exposed to, actively infected with, or recovered from COVID-19 were included in the dataset.

Enrolling through a virtual design, the prospective study's participants ranged in age from roughly 18 to 89 years and lived across more than 20 United States geographic areas. To assign participants to cohorts, the prospective study relied on clinical history that participants themselves reported in a screening survey and a study questionnaire. Recovered participants in ImmuneRACE Cohort 3 were defined as having two consecutive negative NP/OP PCR tests, clearance from a healthcare professional, or resolution of symptoms. Each participant in the prospective study had whole blood, serum and a nasopharyngeal or oropharyngeal swab collected by mobile phlebotomists. Participants in the prospective study had the option to provide additional blood draws and questionnaires over a roughly 2-month period. Blood samples from the prospective study were shipped frozen or at room temperature prior to DNA extraction.

The immunoSEQ Assay, a bias-controlled multiplex PCR, was used to amplify TCRbeta CDR3 regions from genomic DNA. Per the source publication's procedure: The number of nucleated cells in each sample was estimated by amplification of reference gene primers within the assay. To quantify the absolute abundance of each unique TCRbeta CDR3 rearrangement, sequence reads were collapsed and filtered. Productive Simpson clonality was computed per sample as the square root of Simpson's diversity index over productive rearrangements. TCRdb provides this immuneACCESS table in a form limited to in-frame rearrangements. Some clones are lacking; in checked studies, under half of them reflect an unresolved V gene, and why the rest are absent is not known. V, J and clone size are those of that table, while D and trimming were read from the DNA. The sample table contains some 340,000 clones; only one count was recorded for more than 75% of them. In total, the top ten clones hold approximately 5% of the sample.

Trimming takes 3 bases off V and 5 bases off J; junction bases not matched to a gene: 5. There are 14 amino acids in the CDR3, from cysteine to phenylalanine inclusive. Only the CDR3 region is kept as DNA, spanning 42 bases read in frame from base 1. The germline V gene encodes CDR1 LNHNV and CDR2 YYDKDF (reference sequence). Overall study outcomes, separate from this receptor: The amount of clinical and demographic metadata varied by source and participant and was provided uncurated.

With respect to this clone: Its recognized antigen is unknown. The record has no base qualities; no much larger clone is one base away.

The origin of this receptor is a woman between 25 and 40 years old who had recovered from COVID-19. Sequenced input: PBMCs or T cells enriched from blood (not recorded which). The chain links TRBV15 with TRBJ1-1; 8 central bases correspond to TRBD1. The CDR3 region has the sequence CATSRAGGRTEAFF. The sequenced DNA: TGTGCCACCAGCAGGGCAGGGGGCCGTACTGAAGCTTTCTTT.